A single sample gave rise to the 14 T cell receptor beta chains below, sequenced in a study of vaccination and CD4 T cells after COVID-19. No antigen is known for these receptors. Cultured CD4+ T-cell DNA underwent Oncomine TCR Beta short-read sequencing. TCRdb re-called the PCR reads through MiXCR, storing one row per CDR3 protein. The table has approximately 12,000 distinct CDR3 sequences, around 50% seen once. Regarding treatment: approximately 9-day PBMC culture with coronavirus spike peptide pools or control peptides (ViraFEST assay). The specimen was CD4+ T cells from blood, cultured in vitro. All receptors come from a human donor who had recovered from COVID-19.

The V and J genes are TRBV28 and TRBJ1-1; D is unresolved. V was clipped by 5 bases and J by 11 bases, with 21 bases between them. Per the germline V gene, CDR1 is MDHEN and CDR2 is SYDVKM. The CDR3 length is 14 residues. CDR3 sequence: CASSALFREKGAFF. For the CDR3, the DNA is TGTGCCAGCAGTGCTCTATTCCGAGAGAAAGGCGCTTTCTTT.

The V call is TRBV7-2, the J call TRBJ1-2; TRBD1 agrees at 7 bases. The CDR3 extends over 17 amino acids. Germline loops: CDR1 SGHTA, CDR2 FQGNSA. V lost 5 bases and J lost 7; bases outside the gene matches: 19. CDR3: CASSLHQTGTGVGGYTF. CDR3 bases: TGTGCCAGCAGCCTACATCAGACAGGGACTGGGGTCGGTGGCTACACCTTC.

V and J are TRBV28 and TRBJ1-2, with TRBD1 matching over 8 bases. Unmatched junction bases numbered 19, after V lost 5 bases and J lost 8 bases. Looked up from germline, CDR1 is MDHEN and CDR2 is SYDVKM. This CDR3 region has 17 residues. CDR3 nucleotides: TGTGCCAGCAGTAACTTGGGACAGGAGGCCTTTAGAGCGGGCTACACCTTC. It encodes CASSNLGQEAFRAGYTF.

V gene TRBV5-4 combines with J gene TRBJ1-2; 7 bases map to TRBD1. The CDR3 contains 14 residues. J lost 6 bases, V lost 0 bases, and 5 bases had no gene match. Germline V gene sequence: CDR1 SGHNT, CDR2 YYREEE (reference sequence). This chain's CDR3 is CASSLVGQLNGYTF. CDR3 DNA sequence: TGTGCCAGCAGCTTGGTGGGACAGCTTAATGGCTACACCTTC. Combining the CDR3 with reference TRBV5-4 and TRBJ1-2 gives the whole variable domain ETGVTQSPTHLIKTRGQQVTLRCSSQSGHNTVSWYQQALGQGPQFIFQYYREEENGRGNFPPRFSGLQFPNYSSELNVNALELDDSALYLCASSLVGQLNGYTFGSGTRLTVV.

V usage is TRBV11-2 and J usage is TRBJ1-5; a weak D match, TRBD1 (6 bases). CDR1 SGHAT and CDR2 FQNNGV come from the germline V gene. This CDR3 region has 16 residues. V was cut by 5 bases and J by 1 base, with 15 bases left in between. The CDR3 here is CASSPRGGESNQPQHF. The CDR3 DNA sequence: TGTGCCAGCAGCCCTCGAGGGGGGGAAAGCAATCAGCCCCAGCATTTT.

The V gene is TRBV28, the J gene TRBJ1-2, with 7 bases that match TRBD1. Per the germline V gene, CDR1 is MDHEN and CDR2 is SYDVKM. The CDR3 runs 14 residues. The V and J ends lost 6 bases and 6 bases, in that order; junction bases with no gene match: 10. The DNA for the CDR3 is TGTGCCAGCAGCCGGGGACAGCTAACAAATGGCTACACCTTC. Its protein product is CASSRGQLTNGYTF.

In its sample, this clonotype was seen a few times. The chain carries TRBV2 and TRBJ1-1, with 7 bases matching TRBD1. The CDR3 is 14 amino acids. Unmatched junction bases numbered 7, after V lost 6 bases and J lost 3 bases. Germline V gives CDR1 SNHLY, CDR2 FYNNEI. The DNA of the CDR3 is TGTGCCAGCAGCTTCACCGGGACAGACACTGAAGCTTTCTTT. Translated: CASSFTGTDTEAFF.

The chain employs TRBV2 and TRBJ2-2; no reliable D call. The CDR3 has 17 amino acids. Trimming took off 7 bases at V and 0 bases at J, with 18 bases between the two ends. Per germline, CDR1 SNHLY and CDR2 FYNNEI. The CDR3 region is CASIPRQATSNTGELFF. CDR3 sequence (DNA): TGTGCCAGCATCCCGAGGCAGGCTACCTCGAACACCGGGGAGCTGTTTTTT. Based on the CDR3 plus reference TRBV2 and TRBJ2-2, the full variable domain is EPEVTQTPSHQVTQMGQEVILRCVPISNHLYFYWYRQILGQKVEFLVSFYNNEISEKSEIFDDQFSVERPDGSNFTLKIRSTKLEDSAMYFCASIPRQATSNTGELFFGEGSRLTVL.

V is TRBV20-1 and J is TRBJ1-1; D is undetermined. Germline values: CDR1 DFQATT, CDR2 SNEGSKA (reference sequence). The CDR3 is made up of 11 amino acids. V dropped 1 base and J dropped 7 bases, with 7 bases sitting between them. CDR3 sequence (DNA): TGCAGTGCTAGAGCACGGAATGAAGCTTTCTTT. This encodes CSARARNEAFF.

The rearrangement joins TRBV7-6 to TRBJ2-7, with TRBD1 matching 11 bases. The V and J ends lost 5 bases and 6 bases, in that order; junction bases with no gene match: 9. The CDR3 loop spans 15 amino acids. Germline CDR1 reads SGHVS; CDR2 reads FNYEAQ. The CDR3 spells CASSPQDRGQGEQYF. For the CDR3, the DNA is TGTGCCAGCAGCCCCCAGGACAGGGGGCAGGGCGAGCAGTACTTC.

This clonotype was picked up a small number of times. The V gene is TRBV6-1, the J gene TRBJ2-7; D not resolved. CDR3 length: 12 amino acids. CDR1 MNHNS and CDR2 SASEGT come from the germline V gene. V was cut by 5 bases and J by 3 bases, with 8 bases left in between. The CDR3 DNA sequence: TGTGCCAGCAGTACCAAGATCTACGAGCAGTACTTC. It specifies CASSTKIYEQYF.

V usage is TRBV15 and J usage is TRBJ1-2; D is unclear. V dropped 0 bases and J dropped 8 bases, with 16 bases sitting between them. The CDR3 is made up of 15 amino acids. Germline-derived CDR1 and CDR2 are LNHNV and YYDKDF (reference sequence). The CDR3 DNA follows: TGTGCCACCAGCAGAGATACCGCTAGGTCGGAGGGCTACACCTTC. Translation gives CATSRDTARSEGYTF.

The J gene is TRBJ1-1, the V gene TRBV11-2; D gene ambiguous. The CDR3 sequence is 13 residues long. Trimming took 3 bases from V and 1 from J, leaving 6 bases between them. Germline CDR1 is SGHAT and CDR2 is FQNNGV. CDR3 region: CASSFIGNTEAFF. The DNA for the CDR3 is TGTGCCAGCAGCTTCATCGGGAACACTGAAGCTTTCTTT.

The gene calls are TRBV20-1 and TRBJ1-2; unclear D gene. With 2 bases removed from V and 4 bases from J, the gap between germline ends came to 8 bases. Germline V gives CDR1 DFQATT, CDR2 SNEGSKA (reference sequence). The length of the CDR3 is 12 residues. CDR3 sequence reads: CSARLVSYGYTF. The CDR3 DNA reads TGCAGTGCTAGACTCGTTTCCTATGGCTACACCTTC.